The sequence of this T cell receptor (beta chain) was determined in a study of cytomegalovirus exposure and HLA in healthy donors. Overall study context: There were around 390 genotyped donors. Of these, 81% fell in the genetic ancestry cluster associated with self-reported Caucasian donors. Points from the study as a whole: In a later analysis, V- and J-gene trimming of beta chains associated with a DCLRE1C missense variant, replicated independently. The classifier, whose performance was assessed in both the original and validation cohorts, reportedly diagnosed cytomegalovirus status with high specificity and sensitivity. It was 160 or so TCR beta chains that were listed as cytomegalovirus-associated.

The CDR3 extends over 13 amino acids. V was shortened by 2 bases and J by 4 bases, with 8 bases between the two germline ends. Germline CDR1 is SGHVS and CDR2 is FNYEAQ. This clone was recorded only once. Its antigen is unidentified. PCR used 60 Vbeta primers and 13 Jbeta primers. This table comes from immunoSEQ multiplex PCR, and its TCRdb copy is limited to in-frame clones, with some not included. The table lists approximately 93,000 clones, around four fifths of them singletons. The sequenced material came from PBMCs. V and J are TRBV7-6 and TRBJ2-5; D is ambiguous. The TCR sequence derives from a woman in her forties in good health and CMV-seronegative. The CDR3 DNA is TGTGCCAGCAGCTTAATCAGGCGAGAGACCCAGTACTTC. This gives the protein CASSLIRRETQYF.